The next 32 T cell receptor beta chains were all read from a single sample in a study of early T cells in non-severe SARS-CoV-2 infection. Using its own MiXCR run on the 5' RACE reads, TCRdb lists one record per CDR3 protein. The table includes around 75,000 distinct CDR3 sequences, roughly 9.4% detected once. Sequenced input: whole blood. These receptors originate from an adult who was a healthcare worker with PCR-confirmed SARS-CoV-2 infection or an uninfected control (not recorded which).

The chain joins TRBV25-1 to TRBJ1-2, with 7 bases lining up with TRBD1. The V gene end was trimmed by 6 bases and the J gene end by 4 bases; junction bases not matched to a gene: 5. The CDR3 contains 13 residues. The germline V gene encodes CDR1 MGHDK and CDR2 SYGVNS. Here the CDR3 DNA reads TGTGCCAGCAGCCGCCCAGGGGGCTATGGCTACACCTTC. Protein sequence: CASSRPGGYGYTF.

The chain uses TRBV7-2 and TRBJ2-7; unclear D gene. The V end lost 0 bases, the J end lost 3 bases, and 6 bases lay between the germline ends. The CDR3 is 13 amino acids. CDR1 and CDR2 from the germline V gene are SGHTA and FQGNSA. The CDR3 DNA reads TGTGCCAGCAGCTTAGCGTACGGCTACGAGCAGTACTTC. Translating it yields CASSLAYGYEQYF.

The CDR3 sequence: CAWSIGTGANYGYTF. CDR3 coding DNA: TGTGCCTGGAGTATCGGGACAGGGGCCAACTATGGCTACACCTTC. The chain combines TRBV30 with TRBJ1-2; 10 bases line up with TRBD1. The V segment lost 2 bases and the J segment 2 bases; nucleotides outside the gene matches: 5. Germline lookup yields CDR1 GTSNPN and CDR2 SVGIG (reference sequence). The CDR3 extends over 15 amino acids. The whole variable domain, remainder taken from reference TRBV30 and TRBJ1-2, is SQTIHQWPATLVQPVGSPLSLECTVEGTSNPNLYWYRQAAGRGLQLLFYSVGIGQISSEVPQNLSASRPQDRQFILSSKKLLLSDSGFYLCAWSIGTGANYGYTFGSGTRLTVV.

This clonotype was counted at least ten times. The chain is built from TRBV4-3 and TRBJ2-1, with D perhaps TRBD2 (6 bases). The CDR3 loop spans 14 amino acids. The V and J ends lost 0 bases and 8 bases respectively, with 11 bases between them. Germline CDR1 is LGHNA and CDR2 is YSLEER. The CDR3 sequence: CASSQDGRRDEQFF. The CDR3 nucleotides read TGCGCCAGCAGCCAAGATGGGAGGAGGGATGAGCAGTTCTTC.

This clonotype was seen at least ten times. The V gene is TRBV10-3, the J gene TRBJ2-7; no firm D call. There are 14 residues in the CDR3. CDR1 and CDR2 (germline): ENHRY, SYGVKD. V lost 6 bases and J 2 bases, leaving 14 bases between the germline ends. The CDR3 region has the DNA TGTGCCATCAGGCCACGAGACGTAACCTACGAGCAGTACTTC. Its protein is CAIRPRDVTYEQYF.

The genes are TRBV7-6 and TRBJ1-1, with 7 bases matching TRBD1. The junction had 8 bases not matched to a gene; V was cut back by 2 bases and J by 8 bases. The germline V gene encodes CDR1 SGHVS and CDR2 FNYEAQ. The CDR3 totals 14 residues. The chain's CDR3 is CASSLTRQGSEAFF. As DNA, the CDR3 is TGTGCCAGCAGCTTAACGAGACAGGGCTCCGAAGCTTTCTTT. The full variable domain, its missing parts supplied by reference TRBV7-6 and TRBJ1-1, is GAGVSQSPRYKVTKRGQDVALRCDPISGHVSLYWYRQALGQGPEFLTYFNYEAQQDKSGLPNDRFSAERPEGSISTLTIQRTEQRDSAMYRCASSLTRQGSEAFFGQGTRLTVV.

There are many counts of this clonotype. V gene TRBV7-2 combines with J gene TRBJ2-2; D remains unclear. CDR1 and CDR2 (germline): SGHTA, FQGNSA. Trimming removed 1 base from V and 1 base from J, with 4 bases in between. The CDR3 sequence is 14 residues long. The DNA for the CDR3 is TGTGCCAGCAGCTTAGACCGGAACACCGGGGAGCTGTTTTTT. It is translated as CASSLDRNTGELFF.

V usage is TRBV6-1 and J usage is TRBJ2-7; 9 bases agree with TRBD1. This CDR3 is 16 amino acids long. Germline CDR1 is MNHNS and CDR2 is SASEGT. V lost 4 bases, J lost 5 bases, and 12 bases stayed unmatched. CDR3: CASSAPNPGQGHEQYF. In DNA, the CDR3 is TGTGCCAGCAGTGCACCCAACCCGGGACAGGGCCACGAGCAGTACTTC.

This clonotype was seen ten or more times. The chain carries TRBV7-9 and TRBJ2-7; 8 positions match TRBD1. The CDR3 sequence is 14 residues long. After removal of 7 bases from V and 4 bases from J, the junction contained 9 bases not matched to a gene. The germline V gene encodes CDR1 SEHNR and CDR2 FQNEAQ (reference sequence). CDR3 in DNA: TGTGCCAGCACCCATGCGGGACAGGAATACGAGCAGTACTTC. Residues: CASTHAGQEYEQYF.

This clonotype has at least ten counts. This chain links TRBV6-6 with TRBJ2-7; D not resolved. Germline assignment: CDR1 MNHNY and CDR2 SVGAGI (reference sequence). The ends were cut back, 8 bases at V and 2 bases at J, with 10 bases in the middle. This CDR3 region has 12 residues. CDR3 DNA: TGTGCCAGCGGAAAGGGCGCCTACGAGCAGTACTTC. Translating it yields CASGKGAYEQYF.

This clonotype has a count of ten or more. The genes are TRBV11-3 and TRBJ2-1, with D perhaps TRBD2 (5 bases). The ends were cut back, 3 bases at V and 4 bases at J, with 7 bases in the middle. Germline CDR1 and CDR2: SGHNT and YENEEA. The CDR3 sequence is 13 residues long. The CDR3 spells CASSFGVYNEQFF. The CDR3 DNA follows: TGTGCCAGCAGCTTCGGGGTATACAATGAGCAGTTCTTC.

This clonotype was seen many times. The rearrangement uses TRBV29-1 and TRBJ2-3; 10 nucleotides line up with TRBD2. With V trimmed by 6 bases and J by 3 bases, 6 bases remained unmatched. Germline CDR1 and CDR2: SQVTM and ANQGSEA. The CDR3 runs to 14 residues. Here the CDR3 DNA reads TGCAGCGTCCCTAGCGGGAGCGCGACAGATACGCAGTATTTT. Translation: CSVPSGSATDTQYF.

This rearrangement joins TRBV7-2 to TRBJ2-2; maybe TRBD2 (6 bases). V was cut by 1 base and J by 0 bases, with 9 bases left in between. CDR3 length: 16 amino acids. CDR1 SGHTA and CDR2 FQGNSA come from the germline V gene. CDR3 residues: CASSLVGGSNTGELFF. For the CDR3, the DNA is TGTGCCAGCAGCTTAGTCGGGGGATCGAACACCGGGGAGCTGTTTTTT.

This clonotype was seen repeatedly, ten times or more. V and J are TRBV5-6 and TRBJ2-1; D may be TRBD2 (6 bases). The CDR3 contains 12 residues. In germline, CDR1 is SGHDT, CDR2 YYEEEE. Trimming cost V 4 bases and J 9 bases, with 11 bases left between them. The DNA for the CDR3 is TGTGCCAGCAGCGGAGGGGCCGGTGAGCAGTTCTTC. Protein product: CASSGGAGEQFF. Supplemented by reference TRBV5-6 and TRBJ2-1, the full variable domain reads DAGVTQSPTHLIKTRGQQVTLRCSPKSGHDTVSWYQQALGQGPQFIFQYYEEEERQRGNFPDRFSGHQFPNYSSELNVNALLLGDSALYLCASSGGAGEQFFGPGTRLTVL.

DNA of the CDR3: TGTGCCAGCAGCTTTATCGGGACAGCGAGGCCAAATTCACCCCTCCACTTT. It specifies CASSFIGTARPNSPLHF. This sequence joins TRBV5-5 and TRBJ1-6; 7 bases are a match to TRBD1. This CDR3 spans 17 amino acids. Germline CDR1 and CDR2: SGHKS and YYEKEE (reference sequence). V was clipped by 2 bases and J by 7 bases; unmatched bases: 12.

This clonotype was seen at least ten times. The V gene is TRBV15, the J gene TRBJ2-5; D is unresolved. The CDR3 is 13 residues long. CDR1 is LNHNV, CDR2 YYDKDF, per germline (reference sequence). Trimming removed 0 bases at V and 5 bases at J, with 7 bases between. The CDR3 loop is CATSRDVKETQYF. The CDR3 bases are TGTGCCACCAGCAGAGATGTGAAGGAGACCCAGTACTTC. The variable domain in full, with the rest retrieved from reference TRBV15 and TRBJ2-5, is DAMVIQNPRYQVTQFGKPVTLSCSQTLNHNVMYWYQQKSSQAPKLLFHYYDKDFNNEADTPDNFQSRRPNTSFCFLDIRSPGLGDTAMYLCATSRDVKETQYFGPGTRLLVL.

The chain is built from TRBV28 and TRBJ1-4; no clear D. Germline V lookup: CDR1 MDHEN, CDR2 SYDVKM. This CDR3 has 13 amino acids. Trimming cost V 5 bases and J 5 bases, with 9 bases left between them. Here the CDR3 reads CASSPGINEKLFF. CDR3 sequence (DNA): TGTGCCAGCAGTCCGGGTATCAATGAAAAACTGTTTTTT.

CDR3 in amino acids: CASSLERDSYNEQFF. CDR3 coding DNA: TGTGCCAGCAGCTTAGAGCGGGACTCCTACAATGAGCAGTTCTTC. V usage is TRBV11-2 and J usage is TRBJ2-1, with D perhaps TRBD2 (6 bases). Trimming removed 0 bases at V and 0 bases at J, with 6 bases between. Per the germline V gene, CDR1 is SGHAT and CDR2 is FQNNGV. This CDR3 is built from 15 residues. Based on the CDR3 plus reference TRBV11-2 and TRBJ2-1, the full variable domain is EAGVAQSPRYKIIEKRQSVAFWCNPISGHATLYWYQQILGQGPKLLIQFQNNGVVDDSQLPKDRFSAERLKGVDSTLKIQPAKLEDSAVYLCASSLERDSYNEQFFGPGTRLTVL.

Details on this clonotype: A read error is possible here, since a much larger clone lies one base away. This sequence joins TRBV3-1 and TRBJ1-1; D unresolved. V lost 4 bases and J lost 4, with 10 bases in between. There are 13 residues in the CDR3. CDR1 and CDR2 (germline): LGHDT, YNNKEL (reference sequence). The CDR3 DNA is TGTGCCAGCAGCCGAGTTTTAAGCACTGAAGCTTTCTTT. Its protein product is CASSRVLSTEAFF.

This clonotype was counted many times. V and J are TRBV5-1 and TRBJ2-3, with a weak D call TRBD1 (5 bases). This CDR3 is built from 13 residues. Germline values: CDR1 SGHRS, CDR2 YFSETQ. The germline V and J ends were trimmed by 7 bases and 0 bases, with 9 bases remaining between them. For the CDR3, the DNA is TGCGCCAGCGGATCAGGGAGCACAGATACGCAGTATTTT. Protein: CASGSGSTDTQYF.

This clonotype was counted ten times or more. V usage is TRBV20-1 and J usage is TRBJ1-1; a possible D gene is TRBD1 (6 bases). Germline CDR1 reads DFQATT; CDR2 reads SNEGSKA (reference sequence). Trimming left V 6 bases short and J 5 bases short, with 19 bases between. CDR3 size: 14 residues. CDR3 region: CSASITGYGTEAFF. In DNA, the CDR3 is TGCAGTGCCAGCATAACAGGGTATGGAACTGAAGCTTTCTTT.

The chain uses TRBV12-3 or TRBV12-4 and TRBJ1-5; D is unclear. The CDR3 covers 14 residues. The germline V and J ends were trimmed by 1 base and 0 bases, with 4 bases remaining between them. CDR3 protein: CASSLGSSNQPQHF. CDR3 DNA: TGTGCCAGCAGTTTAGGGAGTAGCAATCAGCCCCAGCATTTT.

The V call is TRBV10-3, the J call TRBJ2-7; 7 bases agree with TRBD1. Germline V CDR1 and CDR2: ENHRY, SYGVKD. The trim removed 6 bases at V and 7 bases at J, leaving 3 bases unmatched. CDR3 length equals 11 residues. CDR3 sequence (DNA): TGTGCCATCAGCTCAGGGGGTGAGCAGTACTTC. Its protein product is CAISSGGEQYF.

This clonotype has ten or more counts. CDR3 DNA sequence: TGTGCCACCTCCAGATCGGACGGCCCGTGGAGCTACACCTTC. The encoded protein is CATSRSDGPWSYTF. The rearrangement joins TRBV24-1 to TRBJ1-2; D gene uncertain. CDR1 and CDR2 from the germline V gene are KGHDR and SFDVKD. The CDR3 extends over 14 amino acids. V was shortened by 9 bases and J by 9 bases, with 22 bases between the two germline ends.

This clonotype appeared a few times. This chain links TRBV20-1 with TRBJ2-3; possibly TRBD1 or TRBD2 for D (5 bases each). V was pared by 0 bases and J by 1 base, with 14 bases between. This CDR3 has 16 residues. Germline values: CDR1 DFQATT, CDR2 SNEGSKA (reference sequence). The CDR3 spells CSARDPLGDRTDTQYF. DNA of the CDR3: TGCAGTGCTAGAGACCCCCTGGGGGACCGCACAGATACGCAGTATTTT.

V gene TRBV7-6 combines with J gene TRBJ2-2; TRBD1 agrees at 8 bases. The CDR3 totals 14 residues. The trim removed 4 bases at V and 7 bases at J, leaving 5 bases unmatched. The germline gives CDR1 SGHVS, CDR2 FNYEAQ. DNA of the CDR3: TGTGCCAGCAGCTCGACAGGGGTGGGCGGGGAGCTGTTTTTT. The encoded protein is CASSSTGVGGELFF.

This clonotype was seen more than once but under ten times. The rearrangement joins TRBV4-3 to TRBJ2-1; maybe TRBD1 (6 bases). The CDR3 contains 15 residues. The V end lost 2 bases, the J end lost 7 bases, and 15 bases lay between the germline ends. Germline-derived CDR1 and CDR2 are LGHNA and YSLEER. CDR3 DNA sequence: TGCGCCAGCAGCCAAACCCACTCCAGGGGTAATGAGCAGTTCTTC. This encodes CASSQTHSRGNEQFF.

There are a few counts of this clonotype. The chain has TRBV6-6 and TRBJ2-5; D not certain. Germline-derived CDR1 and CDR2 are MNHNY and SVGAGI (reference sequence). The CDR3 runs 12 residues. V was shortened by 2 bases and J by 5 bases, with 6 bases between the two germline ends. CDR3 residues: CASSYEIETQYF. CDR3 coding DNA: TGTGCCAGCAGTTACGAAATCGAGACCCAGTACTTC.

This clonotype was recorded at least ten times. This chain uses TRBV6-1 with TRBJ2-3, with 10 bases matching TRBD2. CDR1 is MNHNS, CDR2 SASEGT, per germline. J was trimmed by 1 base and V by 6 bases; bases with no gene match: 1. The CDR3 runs to 14 residues. The CDR3 here is CASRGTSGTDTQYF. CDR3 in DNA: TGTGCCAGCAGGGGGACTAGCGGCACAGATACGCAGTATTTT.

The V call is TRBV28, the J call TRBJ1-6; 10 bases fit TRBD1. V lost 4 bases, J lost 7 bases, and 4 bases stayed unmatched. The CDR3 spans 15 residues. The V gene's germline CDR1 is MDHEN and CDR2 SYDVKM. CDR3 sequence reads: CASSSMTGGNSPLHF. CDR3 DNA sequence: TGTGCCAGCAGTTCCATGACAGGGGGCAATTCACCCCTCCACTTT.

The V and J genes are TRBV10-3 and TRBJ1-2; 9 bases match TRBD1. The V and J ends lost 9 bases and 5 bases, in that order; junction bases with no gene match: 10. CDR1 and CDR2 from the germline V gene are ENHRY and SYGVKD. The CDR3 length is 14 residues. In nucleotides, the CDR3 is TGTGCCATAACGAGTGGGACAGGGAATTATGGCTACACCTTC. Translating it yields CAITSGTGNYGYTF.

The chain has TRBV2 and TRBJ2-1; 9 nucleotides agree with TRBD1. Unmatched junction bases numbered 4, after V lost 5 bases and J lost 2 bases. In germline, CDR1 is SNHLY, CDR2 FYNNEI. This CDR3 is 15 amino acids long. The CDR3 nucleotides read TGTGCCAGCAGTCTGGACAGGGGAACCTACAATGAGCAGTTCTTC. Its protein is CASSLDRGTYNEQFF.